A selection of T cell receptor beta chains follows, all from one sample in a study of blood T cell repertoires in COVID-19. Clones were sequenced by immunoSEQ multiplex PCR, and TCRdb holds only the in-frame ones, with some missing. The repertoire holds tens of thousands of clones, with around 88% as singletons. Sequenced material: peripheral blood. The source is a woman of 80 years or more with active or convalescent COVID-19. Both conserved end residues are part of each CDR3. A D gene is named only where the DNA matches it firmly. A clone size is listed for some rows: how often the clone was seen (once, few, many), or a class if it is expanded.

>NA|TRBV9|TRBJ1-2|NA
TGTGCCAGCAGCGTCAGGAACTATGGCTACACCTTC
CASSVRNYGYTF
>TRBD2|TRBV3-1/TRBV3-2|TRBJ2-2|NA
TGTGCCAGCAGCCTCGGGAGGGCCACCGGGGAGCTGTTTTTT
CASSLGRATGELFF
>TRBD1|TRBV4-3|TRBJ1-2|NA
TGCGCCAGCAGCGAAGGTGACAGGGGGCTGGGTGGCTACACCTTC
CASSEGDRGLGGYTF
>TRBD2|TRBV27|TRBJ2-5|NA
TGTGCCAGCAGTTTAGCGGGGGTTGAGACCCAGTACTTC
CASSLAGVETQYF
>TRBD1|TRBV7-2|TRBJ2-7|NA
TGTGCCAGCAGCTTAGCGGGGACAGCCACCTACGAGCAGTACTTC
CASSLAGTATYEQYF
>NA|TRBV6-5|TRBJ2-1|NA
TGTGCCAGCAGTTACCGGGGAAATGAGCAGTTCTTC
CASSYRGNEQFF
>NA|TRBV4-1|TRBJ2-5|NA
TGCGCCAGCAGCCAATGGACTACCCAAGAGACCCAGTACTTC
CASSQWTTQETQYF
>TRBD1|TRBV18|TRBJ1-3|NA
TGTGCCAGCTCACCAGGGGGACAGGGGTCCGGAAACACCATATATTTT
CASSPGGQGSGNTIYF
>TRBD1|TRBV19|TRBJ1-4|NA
TGTGCCAGTAGTATCGACAGGGAAGGAACTAATGAAAAACTGTTTTTT
CASSIDREGTNEKLFF
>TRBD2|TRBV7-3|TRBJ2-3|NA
TGTGCCAGCAGCCCAAGACCGGGACTAGGGGATACGCAGTATTTT
CASSPRPGLGDTQYF
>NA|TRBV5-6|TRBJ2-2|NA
TGTGCCAGCAGCTCCCCTTCGCGGGGAAAAACCGGGGAGCTGTTTTTT
CASSSPSRGKTGELFF
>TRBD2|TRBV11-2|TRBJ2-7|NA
TGTGCCAGTTTAAGACTAGCGGGAGCTTACGAGCAGTACTTC
CASLRLAGAYEQYF
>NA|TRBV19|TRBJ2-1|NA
TGTGCCAGTACCAGTTACAATGAGCAGTTCTTC
CASTSYNEQFF
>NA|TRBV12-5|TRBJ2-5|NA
TGTGCTAGTGGTTTGGGACAGGCCCAAGAGACCCAGTACTTC
CASGLGQAQETQYF
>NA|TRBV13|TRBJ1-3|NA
TGTGCCAGCAGCTTAGGCCAGATCTCTGGAAACACCATATATTTT
CASSLGQISGNTIYF
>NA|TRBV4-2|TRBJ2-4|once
TGTGCCAGCAGACCATCCGGCGGCCTGGAAAGGACCAAAAACATTCAGTACTTC
CASRPSGGLERTKNIQYF
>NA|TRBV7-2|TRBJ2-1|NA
TGTGCCAGCAGCTTAGGTCAGGGGATTGGGAATGAGCAGTTCTTC
CASSLGQGIGNEQFF
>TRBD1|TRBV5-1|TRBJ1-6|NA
TGCGCCAGCAGCGTGCTGGGACAGATCGGGGATTCACCCCTCCACTTT
CASSVLGQIGDSPLHF
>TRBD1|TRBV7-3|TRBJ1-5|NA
TGTGCCAGCAGCTCAGACAGGGACCAGCCCCAGCATTTT
CASSSDRDQPQHF
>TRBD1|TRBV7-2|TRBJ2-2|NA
TGTGCCAGCAGATCCACAGGGGGCGCCTCCACCGGGGAGCTGTTTTTT
CASRSTGGASTGELFF
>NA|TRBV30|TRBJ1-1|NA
TGTGCCTGGACCAAGGGGCCGGTACCCACGGCTTTCTTT
CAWTKGPVPTAFF
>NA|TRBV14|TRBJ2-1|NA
TGTGCCAGCAGCCGGGACTTCCGCCGGAACAATGAGCAGTTCTTC
CASSRDFRRNNEQFF
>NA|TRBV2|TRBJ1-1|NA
TGTGCCAGCAGTGAGAGGCCAAGGCCGAACACTGAAGCTTTCTTT
CASSERPRPNTEAFF
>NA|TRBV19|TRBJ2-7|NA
TGTGCCAGTAGTATAGAATACTACTCCTACGAGCAGTACTTC
CASSIEYYSYEQYF
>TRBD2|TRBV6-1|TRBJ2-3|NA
TGTGCCAGCAGAGTCCTAGCGGGTATCACAGATACGCAGTATTTT
CASRVLAGITDTQYF
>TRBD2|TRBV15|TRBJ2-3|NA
TGTGCCACCAGCGGACGGAAGCGGGAGAGCACAGATACGCAGTATTTT
CATSGRKRESTDTQYF
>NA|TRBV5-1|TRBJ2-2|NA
TGCGCCAGCAGGCCAAAACCACTAGCCACGAACACCGGGGAGCTGTTTTTT
CASRPKPLATNTGELFF
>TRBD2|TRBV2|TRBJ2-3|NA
TGTGCCAGTCTAGCGGGGGCCTTTCTTACGCAGTATTTT
CASLAGAFLTQYF
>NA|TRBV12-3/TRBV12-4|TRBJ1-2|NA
TGTGCCAGCAGTCCCGGACATGCTTATGGCTACACCTTC
CASSPGHAYGYTF
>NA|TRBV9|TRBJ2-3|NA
TGTGCCAGCAGCGCGGACACTATGACAGATACGCAGTATTTT
CASSADTMTDTQYF